The 16 T cell receptor beta chains below come from one sample, sequenced in a study of blood T cell repertoires in COVID-19. Clones were read by immunoSEQ multiplex PCR, and TCRdb kept only the in-frame ones, dropping some. The table shows some 180,000 clones, with roughly nine tenths occurring only once. Sequencing was carried out using peripheral blood. The receptor set was obtained from a man between 65 and 85 years old with active or convalescent COVID-19.

V and J are TRBV19 and TRBJ1-4, with 7 bases identical to TRBD1. The V segment lost 9 bases and the J segment 0 bases; nucleotides outside the gene matches: 13. This CDR3 comprises 17 residues. Germline values: CDR1 LNHDA, CDR2 SQIVND (reference sequence). CDR3 sequence reads: CASTGTEYKATNEKLFF. CDR3 sequence (DNA): TGTGCCAGCACGGGGACAGAGTACAAAGCAACTAATGAAAAACTGTTTTTT.

The chain is built from TRBV27 and TRBJ1-4, with D hard to call. V was clipped by 3 bases and J by 2 bases, with 7 bases between them. CDR3 length equals 14 residues. CDR1 is MNHEY, CDR2 SMNVEV, per germline (reference sequence). CDR3 nucleotides: TGTGCCAGCAGTTTTGATAGCACTAATGAAAAACTGTTTTTT. Its protein product is CASSFDSTNEKLFF. The full variable domain, in which reference TRBV27 and TRBJ1-4 provide the parts outside the CDR3, is EAQVTQNPRYLITVTGKKLTVTCSQNMNHEYMSWYRQDPGLGLRQIYYSMNVEVTDKGDVPEGYKVSRKEKRNFPLILESPSPNQTSLYFCASSFDSTNEKLFFGSGTQLSVL.

This clone was observed a few times. V usage is TRBV19 and J usage is TRBJ1-1; D gene uncertain. Germline V gives CDR1 LNHDA, CDR2 SQIVND (reference sequence). The V gene lost 7 bases and the J gene lost 3 bases, with 12 bases spanning the gap. CDR3 size: 13 residues. The CDR3 DNA reads as TGTGCCAGTAACCCTACCGGGTACACTGAAGCTTTCTTT. Its protein product is CASNPTGYTEAFF. The full variable domain, rest sourced from reference TRBV19 and TRBJ1-1, is DGGITQSPKYLFRKEGQNVTLSCEQNLNHDAMYWYRQDPGQGLRLIYYSQIVNDFQKGDIAEGYSVSREKKESFPLTVTSAQKNPTAFYLCASNPTGYTEAFFGQGTRLTVV.

The chain combines TRBV11-3 with TRBJ2-1; 9 bases line up with TRBD2. Germline loops: CDR1 SGHNT, CDR2 YENEEA. With V trimmed by 6 bases and J by 5 bases, 8 bases remained unmatched. This CDR3 comprises 15 residues. The CDR3 reads CASSITSGSNNEQFF. The CDR3, as DNA: TGTGCCAGCAGTATCACTAGCGGGTCTAACAATGAGCAGTTCTTC.

This clone was observed once. V and J are TRBV3-1 (or the pseudogene TRBV3-2) and TRBJ1-3; TRBD1 might be the D (6 bases). Between the trimmed V and J ends, which lost 3 bases and 0 bases, there was a span of 9 bases. This CDR3 spans 15 amino acids. Germline CDR1 is LGHDT and CDR2 is YNNKEL (reference sequence). CDR3 residues: CASSQGHRSGNTIYF. For the CDR3, the DNA is TGTGCCAGCAGCCAGGGACACCGCTCTGGAAACACCATATATTTT.

The chain employs TRBV3-1 (or the pseudogene TRBV3-2) and TRBJ2-7; 14 bases are a match to TRBD2. The V gene's germline CDR1 is LGHDT and CDR2 YNNKEL (reference sequence). There are 16 residues in the CDR3. With V trimmed by 2 bases and J by 5 bases, 5 bases remained unmatched. DNA for the CDR3: TGTGCCAGCAGCCAAACTCGGACTAGCGGGAGGAACGAGCAGTACTTC. Translation: CASSQTRTSGRNEQYF.

The J gene is TRBJ2-2, the V gene TRBV18; 9 bases agree with TRBD1. V gave up 0 bases and J gave up 1 base; unmatched junction bases: 3. This CDR3 region has 17 residues. The germline gives CDR1 KGHSH, CDR2 LQKENI. The CDR3 loop is CASSPPLGQGNTGELFF. CDR3 DNA sequence: TGTGCCAGCTCACCACCATTGGGACAGGGGAACACCGGGGAGCTGTTTTTT.

This sequence joins TRBV10-1 and TRBJ1-1; D is possibly TRBD1 (5 bases). V lost 5 bases and J lost 3, with 13 bases in between. The CDR3 has 14 amino acids. The germline V gene encodes CDR1 WNHNN and CDR2 SYGVQD (reference sequence). The CDR3 DNA follows: TGCGCCAGCAGTCATGCGGGGCTGGACACTGAAGCTTTCTTT. This translates into CASSHAGLDTEAFF.

J is TRBJ2-5 and V is TRBV5-5; a weak D match, TRBD2 (5 bases). Per germline, CDR1 SGHKS and CDR2 YYEKEE (reference sequence). This CDR3 comprises 13 residues. The V end lost 1 base, the J end lost 5 bases, and 9 bases lay between the germline ends. CDR3 coding DNA: TGTGCCAGCAGCTTGTACGCGGGTGAGACCCAGTACTTC. Translated, it gives CASSLYAGETQYF.

This clone has just one count. CDR3 sequence reads: CASSQTGSPPYEQYF. Here the CDR3 DNA reads TGTGCCAGCAGCCAAACAGGTAGTCCCCCCTACGAGCAGTACTTC. V is TRBV3-1 (or the pseudogene TRBV3-2) and J is TRBJ2-7; tentatively, D is TRBD1 (5 bases). Germline lookup yields CDR1 LGHDT and CDR2 YNNKEL (reference sequence). The CDR3 consists of 15 residues. Trimming removed 2 bases from V and 2 bases from J, with 13 bases in between.

The chain's CDR3 is CASSLGLPAGAYSYEQYF. The CDR3 nucleotides read TGCGCCAGCAGCTTGGGATTGCCGGCTGGGGCCTACTCCTACGAGCAGTACTTC. The V call is TRBV5-1, the J call TRBJ2-7; maybe TRBD1 (5 bases). Deletions cut 0 bases from V and 0 bases from J, with 19 bases between. The CDR3 runs 18 residues. CDR1 is SGHRS and CDR2 is YFSETQ in the germline V gene.

This clone is a singleton in its sample. The rearrangement uses TRBV18 and TRBJ2-1; 8 bases align to TRBD2. This CDR3 spans 13 amino acids. After removal of 3 bases from V and 10 bases from J, the junction contained 5 bases not matched to a gene. From germline, CDR1 is KGHSH and CDR2 LQKENI. CDR3 loop: CASSPGGAREQFF. The CDR3 DNA follows: TGTGCCAGCTCACCCGGGGGGGCACGGGAGCAGTTCTTC.

In DNA, the CDR3 is TGCAGTGCTAGTGACGGGACAGGGGATCTTGGCTACACCTTC. Its protein is CSASDGTGDLGYTF. The J gene is TRBJ1-2, the V gene TRBV20-1, with TRBD1 matching 10 bases. The V segment lost 3 bases and the J segment 7 bases; nucleotides outside the gene matches: 8. The germline gives CDR1 DFQATT, CDR2 SNEGSKA (reference sequence). CDR3 length equals 14 residues.

The chain joins TRBV19 to TRBJ2-2, with D uncertain. Looked up from germline, CDR1 is LNHDA and CDR2 is SQIVND (reference sequence). This CDR3 spans 15 amino acids. With 5 bases removed from V and 5 bases from J, the gap between germline ends came to 15 bases. CDR3 sequence: CASSPPLQWTGELFF. Written as DNA, the CDR3 is TGTGCCAGTAGTCCTCCCCTCCAGTGGACCGGGGAGCTGTTTTTT.

The chain couples TRBV7-2 to TRBJ2-3, with 7 bases matching TRBD2. J was trimmed by 6 bases and V by 1 base; bases with no gene match: 10. The CDR3 spans 16 residues. Germline V CDR1 and CDR2: SGHTA, FQGNSA. Written as DNA, the CDR3 is TGTGCCAGCAGCTTAGTTGTAGCGGGCGCCGGGGATACGCAGTATTTT. This gives the protein CASSLVVAGAGDTQYF.

This clone was counted only a few times. The chain links TRBV29-1 to TRBJ1-1; D possibly corresponds to TRBD1 (5 bases). This CDR3 region has 13 residues. Germline CDR1 is SQVTM and CDR2 is ANQGSEA. V was trimmed by 3 bases and J by 4 bases, leaving 12 bases between them. The CDR3 DNA follows: TGCAGCGTTGAGGGGTTCGGGGGCACTGAAGCTTTCTTT. It translates to CSVEGFGGTEAFF. Using reference TRBV29-1 and TRBJ1-1 for the parts outside the CDR3, the full variable domain is SAVISQKPSRDICQRGTSLTIQCQVDSQVTMMFWYRQQPGQSLTLIATANQGSEATYESGFVIDKFPISRPNLTFSTLTVSNMSPEDSSIYLCSVEGFGGTEAFFGQGTRLTVV.